The 4 T cell receptor beta chains in this list originate from one sample, sequenced in a study of PD-1 blockade in mismatch repair-deficient tumors. Profiled with immunoSEQ multiplex PCR; TCRdb holds only in-frame clones, not every one. The sample yields approximately 100,000 clones, about 79% seen once. The sequencing used peripheral blood, collected approximately 35 weeks after starting pembrolizumab. Receptors were obtained from an adult with mismatch repair-deficient cancer.

The chain couples TRBV29-1 to TRBJ1-2; 11 nucleotides match TRBD1. With V trimmed by 6 bases and J by 6 bases, 6 bases remained unmatched. This CDR3 is 13 amino acids long. Looked up from germline, CDR1 is SQVTM and CDR2 is ANQGSEA. CDR3 sequence: CSVRDRGSDGYTF. In DNA, the CDR3 is TGCAGCGTGAGGGACAGGGGGAGCGATGGCTACACCTTC.

The V and J genes are TRBV19 and TRBJ1-1, with no clear D. From germline, CDR1 is LNHDA and CDR2 SQIVND (reference sequence). Between the trimmed V and J ends, which lost 8 bases and 3 bases, there was a span of 16 bases. There are 14 residues in the CDR3. The CDR3 spells CASGRPVGDTEAFF. The DNA of the CDR3 is TGTGCCAGTGGCAGGCCGGTCGGGGACACTGAAGCTTTCTTT.

The chain couples TRBV6-5 to TRBJ2-7, with D hard to call. The CDR3 extends over 13 amino acids. Germline CDR1 is MNHEY and CDR2 is SVGAGI. V shed 4 bases and J shed 0 bases, with 7 bases lying between them. CDR3 coding DNA: TGTGCCAGCAGTTGGATCACCTCCTACGAGCAGTACTTC. Its translation: CASSWITSYEQYF.

V gene TRBV7-9 combines with J gene TRBJ2-7; 7 bases are shared with TRBD1. V was pared by 5 bases and J by 0 bases, with 16 bases of the junction left unmatched. The CDR3 covers 18 residues. In germline, CDR1 is SEHNR, CDR2 FQNEAQ (reference sequence). The CDR3 spells CASSLDPGQRISSYEQYF. CDR3 nucleotide sequence: TGTGCCAGCAGCCTAGATCCGGGACAGAGAATTAGCTCCTACGAGCAGTACTTC.